This T cell receptor beta chain was obtained from a study of blood T cells in healthy people across ages. Turning to the study itself: About one barcoded beta molecule was captured per two T cells (by template switching).

Through a sample-barcoded 5' primer and a J-beta primer mix, a second PCR was run for roughly 7 to 11 cycles. Individual samples furnished no less than 3 million CDR3-containing paired-end reads apiece. Each CDR3 protein is one row after TCRdb ran MiXCR on the 5' RACE reads. The data contain about 690,000 distinct CDR3 sequences, around 38% of them singletons. The material sequenced was blood. This receptor was taken from a man older than 75 in good health.

As DNA, the CDR3 is TGTGCCAGCAGCCAAGAGGTGGGTGTGGGGACCTACGAGCAGTACTTC. Translation: CASSQEVGVGTYEQYF. This sequence joins TRBV4-2 and TRBJ2-7; D not certain. The length of the CDR3 is 16 residues. CDR1 is LGHNA and CDR2 is YNFKEQ in the germline V gene. V was clipped by 0 bases and J by 2 bases, with 14 bases between them.